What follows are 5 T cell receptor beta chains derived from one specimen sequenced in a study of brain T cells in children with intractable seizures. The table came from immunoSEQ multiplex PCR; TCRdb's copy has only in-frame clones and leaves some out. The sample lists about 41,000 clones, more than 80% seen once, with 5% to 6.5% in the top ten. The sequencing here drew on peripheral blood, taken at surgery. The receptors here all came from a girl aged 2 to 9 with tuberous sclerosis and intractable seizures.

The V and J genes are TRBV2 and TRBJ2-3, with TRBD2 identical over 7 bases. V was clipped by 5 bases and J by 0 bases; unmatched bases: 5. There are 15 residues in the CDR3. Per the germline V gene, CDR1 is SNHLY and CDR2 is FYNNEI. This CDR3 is CASSKTSSSTDTQYF. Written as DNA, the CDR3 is TGTGCCAGCAGTAAGACTAGCTCTAGCACAGATACGCAGTATTTT.

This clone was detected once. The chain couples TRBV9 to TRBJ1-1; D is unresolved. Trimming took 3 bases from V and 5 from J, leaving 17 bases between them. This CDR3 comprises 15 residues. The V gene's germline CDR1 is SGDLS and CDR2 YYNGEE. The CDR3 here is CASSDAVGVGTEAFF. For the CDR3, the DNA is TGTGCCAGCAGCGACGCAGTGGGAGTTGGGACTGAAGCTTTCTTT.

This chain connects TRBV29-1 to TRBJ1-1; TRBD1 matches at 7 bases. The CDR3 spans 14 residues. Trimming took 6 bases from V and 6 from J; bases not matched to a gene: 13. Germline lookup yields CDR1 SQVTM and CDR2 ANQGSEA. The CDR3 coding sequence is TGCAGCGTGGGTAGGGACAGTGGGGTTTCTGAAGCTTTCTTT. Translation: CSVGRDSGVSEAFF.

The CDR3, as DNA: TGTGCCAGCAGCTTGGTCTTCGGGCAGTGGGGAGGCTATGGCTACACCTTC. Its translation: CASSLVFGQWGGYGYTF. The chain carries TRBV5-6 and TRBJ1-2; D gene uncertain. Germline V gene data show CDR1 as SGHDT and CDR2 as YYEEEE. This CDR3 region has 17 residues. V was trimmed by 0 bases and J by 4 bases, leaving 19 bases between them.

Written as DNA, the CDR3 is TGTGCCAGCAGTTTTGCGGTGAACACTGAAGCTTTCTTT. This encodes CASSFAVNTEAFF. This chain uses TRBV12-3 or TRBV12-4 with TRBJ1-1; D remains ambiguous. The V end lost 3 bases, the J end lost 0 bases, and 5 bases lay between the germline ends. There are 13 residues in the CDR3.